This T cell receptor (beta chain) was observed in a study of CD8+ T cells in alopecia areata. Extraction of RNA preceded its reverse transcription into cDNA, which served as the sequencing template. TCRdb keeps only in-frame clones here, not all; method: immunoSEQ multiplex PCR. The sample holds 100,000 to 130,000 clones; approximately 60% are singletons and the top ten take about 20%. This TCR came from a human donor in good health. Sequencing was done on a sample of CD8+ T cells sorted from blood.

The CDR3, as DNA: TGTGCCAGCAGTGAAGGGGGGAATCAGCCCCAGCATTTT. This encodes CASSEGGNQPQHF. The rearrangement joins TRBV25-1 to TRBJ1-5, with D tentatively TRBD1 (5 bases). Trimming pared 2 bases from V and 4 bases from J, leaving 6 bases between. CDR1 and CDR2 from the germline V gene are MGHDK and SYGVNS. CDR3 length: 13 amino acids.